Following are 19 T cell receptor beta chains from one sample sequenced in a study of blood T cell repertoires in COVID-19. Produced via immunoSEQ multiplex PCR; TCRdb's table is partial and in-frame only. The sample has approximately 210,000 clones, roughly 80% seen once; the top ten hold 7.5% to 9%. Sequencing was done on a sample of peripheral blood. The receptors shown here come from a woman aged 80 or over with COVID-19, enrolled during active disease.

This rearrangement joins TRBV19 to TRBJ2-3; 11 bases map to TRBD2. The germline V gene has CDR1 LNHDA and CDR2 SQIVND (reference sequence). V shed 11 bases, J shed 1 base, and the junction held 11 bases outside the gene matches. This CDR3 comprises 16 residues. The CDR3 DNA is TGTGCCTCGGGGCTAGCGGGAGGTCTTGGCACAGATACGCAGTATTTT. Translation: CASGLAGGLGTDTQYF.

The chain combines TRBV2 with TRBJ2-3; 11 nucleotides line up with TRBD2. Germline V gene sequence: CDR1 SNHLY, CDR2 FYNNEI. The junction had 3 bases not matched to a gene; V was cut back by 6 bases and J by 4 bases. The CDR3 consists of 14 residues. CDR3 nucleotide sequence: TGTGCCAGCAGAGTAGCGGGGGGGTCAGATACGCAGTATTTT. Translating gives CASRVAGGSDTQYF.

Regarding this clone: Germline and junction disagree at one end, which may indicate a read error. The chain combines TRBV2 with TRBJ2-5; 9 positions agree with TRBD2. CDR1 SNHLY and CDR2 FYNNEI come from the germline V gene. The CDR3 contains 15 residues. In DNA form, the CDR3 reads TGTGCCAGCAGTCTAGCGGGGAATAATCAAGGGACCCAGTACTTC. Protein sequence: CASSLAGNNQGTQYF.

Notes on this clone: Distinct nucleotide sequences in the sample also encode this CDR3. The rearrangement joins TRBV28 to TRBJ1-5; D remains ambiguous. The CDR3 sequence is 13 residues long. The germline V gene encodes CDR1 MDHEN and CDR2 SYDVKM. V was shortened by 2 bases and J by 2 bases, with 4 bases between the two germline ends. CDR3 protein: CASSLVGNQPQHF. The CDR3 nucleotides read TGTGCCAGCAGTTTAGTAGGCAATCAGCCCCAGCATTTT.

The CDR3 sequence is CATSTGQGANEQFF. The CDR3 nucleotides are TGTGCCACCAGCACCGGACAGGGGGCGAATGAGCAGTTCTTC. The V and J genes are TRBV15 and TRBJ2-1; 11 nucleotides align to TRBD1. Germline CDR1 LNHNV, CDR2 YYDKDF (reference sequence). The V gene end was trimmed by 4 bases and the J gene end by 7 bases; junction bases not matched to a gene: 3. The CDR3 length is 14 residues.

DNA for the CDR3: TGTGCCAGCAGCCCCAATTTTCAGGGGGACACTGAAGCTTTCTTT. It yields the protein CASSPNFQGDTEAFF. This chain joins TRBV3-1 (or the pseudogene TRBV3-2) and TRBJ1-1, with 7 bases aligning to TRBD1. The ends lost 4 bases at V and 3 bases at J; junction bases unmatched: 8. This CDR3 contains 15 residues. CDR1 LGHDT and CDR2 YNNKEL come from the germline V gene (reference sequence).

The V gene is TRBV6-1, the J gene TRBJ1-3; D is unclear. Germline V lookup: CDR1 MNHNS, CDR2 SASEGT. The CDR3 extends over 15 amino acids. V was shortened by 3 bases and J by 0 bases, with 9 bases between the two germline ends. The CDR3: CASSDGPFSGNTIYF. CDR3 DNA: TGTGCCAGCAGTGATGGGCCGTTCTCTGGAAACACCATATATTTT.

V is TRBV15 and J is TRBJ2-7; 7 bases agree with TRBD1. CDR1 and CDR2 (germline): LNHNV, YYDKDF (reference sequence). V was pared by 0 bases and J by 6 bases, with 8 bases of the junction left unmatched. The CDR3 loop spans 15 amino acids. This CDR3 reads CATSRDRGQTGEQYF. The CDR3 DNA sequence: TGTGCCACCAGCAGAGATCGGGGACAGACAGGCGAGCAGTACTTC.

The chain recombines TRBV10-3 with TRBJ2-3, with 10 bases aligning to TRBD2. CDR1 is ENHRY and CDR2 is SYGVKD in the germline V gene. V trimming: 8 bases; J trimming: 4 bases; junction bases outside the gene matches: 3. The CDR3 has 13 residues. The CDR3 region has the DNA TGTGCCATCGTAGCGGGGGGTGCAGATACGCAGTATTTT. Its translation is CAIVAGGADTQYF.

The genes are TRBV7-3 and TRBJ2-6; a weak D match, TRBD1 (6 bases). Germline-derived CDR1 and CDR2 are SGHTA and FQGTGA. The CDR3 totals 13 residues. The ends were cut back, 2 bases at V and 12 bases at J, with 11 bases in the middle. CDR3 amino acids: CASSLGGGSVLTF. The CDR3 DNA sequence: TGTGCCAGCAGCTTAGGGGGCGGGTCCGTCCTGACTTTC.

The rearrangement joins TRBV10-3 to TRBJ2-2; weak D call: TRBD1 (7 bases). V was clipped by 6 bases and J by 5 bases, with 19 bases between them. The length of the CDR3 is 16 residues. Germline-derived CDR1 and CDR2 are ENHRY and SYGVKD. The CDR3 DNA follows: TGTGCCATCAGGGCGGAGGGGGCGATGGTGACCGGGGAGCTGTTTTTT. Amino acids: CAIRAEGAMVTGELFF.

This rearrangement joins TRBV19 to TRBJ2-7; D is perhaps TRBD1 (5 bases). The CDR3 length is 13 residues. Germline CDR1 is LNHDA and CDR2 is SQIVND (reference sequence). V dropped 5 bases and J dropped 3 bases, with 11 bases sitting between them. The CDR3 DNA follows: TGTGCCAGTAGTTCAGACAGAGGCTACGAGCAGTACTTC. Translating gives CASSSDRGYEQYF.

The chain carries TRBV11-2 and TRBJ2-3; no clear D gene. The CDR3 extends over 14 amino acids. V lost 2 bases to trimming and J lost 2 bases, with 8 bases between them. Per germline, CDR1 SGHAT and CDR2 FQNNGV. The chain's CDR3 is CASSLSVYTDTQYF. The CDR3 region has the DNA TGTGCCAGCAGCTTAAGCGTCTACACAGATACGCAGTATTTT.

V is TRBV5-1 and J is TRBJ1-2, with TRBD1 as a possible D gene (6 bases). The germline gives CDR1 SGHRS, CDR2 YFSETQ. The CDR3 consists of 14 residues. Between the trimmed V and J ends, which lost 4 bases and 3 bases, there was a span of 13 bases. CDR3 nucleotides: TGCGCCAGCAGCGGGGCAGGGGCGGACTATGGCTACACCTTC. Translation: CASSGAGADYGYTF.

This chain connects TRBV18 to TRBJ1-1; D may be TRBD1 (5 bases). Germline V gene sequence: CDR1 KGHSH, CDR2 LQKENI. This CDR3 contains 15 residues. Trimming removed 2 bases from V and 1 base from J, with 11 bases in between. In DNA, the CDR3 is TGTGCCAGCTCACCAATTCGGACACCGAACACTGAAGCTTTCTTT. This sequence encodes CASSPIRTPNTEAFF.

The rearrangement joins TRBV20-1 to TRBJ2-5; TRBD1 is a possible D gene (5 bases). The V gene's germline CDR1 is DFQATT and CDR2 SNEGSKA (reference sequence). Trimming cost V 4 bases and J 6 bases, with 12 bases left between them. The CDR3 is 12 residues long. This CDR3 is CSAIDSRKTQYF. The DNA of the CDR3 is TGCAGTGCTATTGACAGTCGAAAGACCCAGTACTTC.

The gene calls are TRBV18 and TRBJ1-6; TRBD1 matches at 7 bases. The CDR3 extends over 13 amino acids. Germline trimming cut 6 bases from V and 7 bases from J; bases unmatched to any gene: 3. In germline, CDR1 is KGHSH, CDR2 LQKENI. CDR3 nucleotides: TGTGCCAGCTCTGGGACAGAAAATTCACCCCTCCACTTT. Translation: CASSGTENSPLHF.

This chain links TRBV28 with TRBJ1-2; a weak D match, TRBD1 (5 bases). The V end was cut by 5 bases, the J end by 8 bases, with 18 bases between. The CDR3 runs to 14 residues. Germline V lookup: CDR1 MDHEN, CDR2 SYDVKM. As DNA, the CDR3 is TGTGCCAGCAGTCCCCCAGGGCTCAGAGGAGGCTACACCTTC. Translation: CASSPPGLRGGYTF.

The J gene is TRBJ2-2, the V gene TRBV6-5; tentatively, D is TRBD2 (6 bases). Germline V lookup: CDR1 MNHEY, CDR2 SVGAGI. The CDR3 is 12 residues long. Trimming shortened V by 4 bases and J by 7 bases, and 7 bases separated the two germline ends. The CDR3, as DNA: TGTGCCAGCAGTTGGGGGGTCGGGGAGCTGTTTTTT. Translating gives CASSWGVGELFF.